The 24 T cell receptor beta chains reported below all come from one sample, sequenced in a study of blood T cells in healthy people across ages. Next came a second PCR, run for about 6 to 11 cycles, which used a sample-barcoded 5' primer along with a J-beta primer mix. TCRdb called the 5' RACE reads again in MiXCR, with one record for every CDR3 protein. This sample has roughly 1.4 million distinct CDR3 sequences; 59% occur once, and the top ten carry 6.5% to 8.5%. The specimen was blood. These receptors originate from a man aged 18 to 30 in good health.

The rearrangement uses TRBV6-6 and TRBJ2-1, with 9 bases matching TRBD2. CDR3 length equals 14 residues. V was clipped by 5 bases and J by 8 bases; unmatched bases: 7. Germline CDR1 reads MNHNY; CDR2 reads SVGAGI (reference sequence). This CDR3 is CASSQGLATHEQFF. The CDR3 DNA reads as TGTGCCAGCAGTCAAGGACTAGCGACCCATGAGCAGTTCTTC.

This clonotype was seen only a few times. The chain uses TRBV12-3 or TRBV12-4 and TRBJ1-5, with D unclear. Trimming left V 3 bases short and J 4 bases short, with 13 bases between. There are 15 residues in the CDR3. The DNA for the CDR3 is TGTGCCAGCAGTTTTCGGGGTAGAGGGAATCAGCCCCAGCATTTT. Its protein product is CASSFRGRGNQPQHF.

This rearrangement joins TRBV11-2 to TRBJ2-4, with 7 bases matching TRBD1. Germline V gives CDR1 SGHAT, CDR2 FQNNGV. The junction had 15 bases not matched to a gene; V was cut back by 6 bases and J by 13 bases. The CDR3 has 14 amino acids. The CDR3 spells CASRDEGALGEQYF. CDR3 sequence (DNA): TGTGCCAGCAGGGACGAGGGGGCGCTTGGGGAGCAGTACTTC.

This chain connects TRBV20-1 to TRBJ2-4; the D is unclear. TRBJ2-7 matches the DNA end more closely, so the J call is doubtful. This CDR3 comprises 15 residues. Germline V CDR1 and CDR2: DFQATT, SNEGSKA (reference sequence). The CDR3 sequence: CSARDPPGPTYEQYF. In DNA form, the CDR3 reads TGCAGTGCTAGAGATCCACCAGGACCCACCTACGAGCAGTACTTC.

The CDR3 region is CASSLGDNEKLFF. In DNA, the CDR3 is TGTGCCAGCAGCCTGGGGGATAATGAAAAACTGTTTTTT. The chain joins TRBV7-9 to TRBJ1-4; D may be TRBD1 (5 bases). The CDR3 is 13 amino acids. The V and J ends lost 5 bases and 4 bases respectively, with 8 bases between them. In germline, CDR1 is SEHNR, CDR2 FQNEAQ (reference sequence).

The chain's CDR3 is CASTGAEAFF. For the CDR3, the DNA is TGTGCCAGCACGGGGGCTGAAGCTTTCTTT. The J gene is TRBJ1-1, the V gene TRBV6-6, with TRBD1 as a possible D gene (5 bases). Germline V gene data show CDR1 as MNHNY and CDR2 as SVGAGI (reference sequence). This CDR3 has 10 residues. The V gene lost 7 bases and the J gene lost 6 bases, with 6 bases spanning the gap.

The chain joins TRBV20-1 to TRBJ2-7; D call uncertain. V lost 3 bases and J 3 bases, leaving 12 bases between the germline ends. This CDR3 is built from 13 residues. Germline V lookup: CDR1 DFQATT, CDR2 SNEGSKA (reference sequence). CDR3 protein: CSASRDTHYEQYF. In nucleotides, the CDR3 is TGCAGTGCTAGCCGCGACACACACTACGAGCAGTACTTC.

This chain uses TRBV5-1 with TRBJ2-7; 8 bases are shared with TRBD2. The last part of the DNA fits TRBJ2-1 better; the J call may be wrong. The CDR3 has 15 residues. The germline V gene encodes CDR1 SGHRS and CDR2 YFSETQ. The CDR3 loop is CASSAGLVFPLAQFF. The DNA of the CDR3 is TGCGCCAGCAGCGCGGGACTAGTTTTCCCTCTTGCGCAGTTCTTC.

This clonotype appeared a few times. The gene calls are TRBV4-1 and TRBJ1-5; unclear D gene. CDR3 length: 15 residues. V lost 4 bases and J lost 0, with 10 bases in between. Germline V CDR1 and CDR2: MGHRA, YSYEKL. Here the CDR3 reads CASSLRHISNQPQHF. CDR3 coding DNA: TGCGCCAGCAGCCTCAGACACATTAGCAATCAGCCCCAGCATTTT.

This clonotype was counted only a few times. The chain carries TRBV7-9 and TRBJ2-1; D is undetermined. Between the trimmed V and J ends, which lost 6 bases and 1 base, there was a span of 10 bases. Germline V lookup: CDR1 SEHNR, CDR2 FQNEAQ (reference sequence). The CDR3 is 14 residues long. CDR3 DNA sequence: TGTGCCAGCAGTATGACTTTGTCCTACAATGAGCAGTTCTTC. It codes for CASSMTLSYNEQFF.

Points on this clonotype: At one boundary the junction diverges from the germline segment, which might be a read error. The rearrangement uses TRBV29-1 and TRBJ1-2, with D perhaps TRBD1 (5 bases). The CDR3 is made up of 14 amino acids. Germline V CDR1 and CDR2: SQVTM, ANQGSEA. In DNA, the CDR3 is TGCAGCGTTCTCACGGCCGGGGCAAACTATGGCTACATCTTC. Residues: CSVLTAGANYGYIF.

The CDR3 region is CASSQSRLAGVQFF. In DNA form, the CDR3 reads TGCGCCAGCAGCCAATCCCGACTAGCCGGCGTGCAGTTCTTC. The chain combines TRBV4-3 with TRBJ2-1; 7 positions match TRBD2. CDR1 LGHNA and CDR2 YSLEER come from the germline V gene. The CDR3 length is 14 residues. The trim removed 2 bases at V and 12 bases at J, leaving 10 bases unmatched.

The chain has TRBV14 and TRBJ2-1; 8 bases map to TRBD2. Per germline, CDR1 SGHDN and CDR2 FVKESK. Trimming at V came to 3 bases and at J to 4 bases, leaving 8 bases not matched to a gene. This CDR3 contains 16 residues. CDR3 DNA: TGTGCCAGCAGCCAGGCTGGACTAGCTAATTACAATGAGCAGTTCTTC. Translating gives CASSQAGLANYNEQFF.

The chain combines TRBV4-2 with TRBJ2-3; no clear D. The CDR3 spans 15 residues. With 4 bases removed from V and 0 bases from J, the gap between germline ends came to 11 bases. Germline V lookup: CDR1 LGHNA, CDR2 YNFKEQ. The CDR3 reads CASSLQLSSTDTQYF. DNA for the CDR3: TGTGCCAGCAGCCTTCAATTATCTAGCACAGATACGCAGTATTTT.

The V and J genes are TRBV20-1 and TRBJ2-3; TRBD2 matches at 14 bases. After removal of 0 bases from V and 11 bases from J, the junction contained 22 bases not matched to a gene. The CDR3 contains 20 residues. Looked up from germline, CDR1 is DFQATT and CDR2 is SNEGSKA (reference sequence). The CDR3 loop reads CSARDLSGLAGGLDVVWQYF. For the CDR3, the DNA is TGCAGTGCTAGAGATCTCTCTGGACTAGCGGGGGGCCTTGACGTTGTGTGGCAGTATTTT.

The rearrangement uses TRBV5-1 and TRBJ1-1; D is possibly TRBD1 (5 bases). Per germline, CDR1 SGHRS and CDR2 YFSETQ. Trimming took off 3 bases at V and 0 bases at J, with 21 bases between the two ends. The CDR3 is made up of 18 amino acids. CDR3 in amino acids: CASSSAPGGLGVNTEAFF. The CDR3 coding sequence is TGCGCCAGCAGCTCCGCCCCGGGGGGACTGGGGGTGAACACTGAAGCTTTCTTT.

The chain uses TRBV3-1 and TRBJ2-2; no definite D call. V was shortened by 1 base and J by 2 bases, with 8 bases between the two germline ends. The germline CDR1 and CDR2 sequences are LGHDT and YNNKEL (reference sequence). The CDR3 has 15 amino acids. The CDR3: CASSQVGRNTGELFF. The CDR3 nucleotides read TGTGCCAGCAGCCAAGTCGGACGCAACACCGGGGAGCTGTTTTTT.

This clonotype appeared a few times. The chain is built from TRBV5-5 and TRBJ2-5; D may match TRBD1 or TRBD2 (5 bases each). V lost 0 bases and J 4 bases, leaving 13 bases between the germline ends. The CDR3 length is 15 residues. CDR1 is SGHKS and CDR2 is YYEKEE in the germline V gene (reference sequence). CDR3 residues: CASSLVPGPRETQYF. CDR3 coding DNA: TGTGCCAGCAGCTTGGTTCCGGGGCCTAGAGAGACCCAGTACTTC.

The sample holds one count of this clonotype. The chain couples TRBV20-1 to TRBJ2-5, with D uncertain. In germline, CDR1 is DFQATT, CDR2 SNEGSKA (reference sequence). The CDR3 extends over 9 amino acids. The CDR3 is CSWSETQYF. The CDR3 DNA is TGCAGCTGGTCTGAGACCCAGTACTTC.

This chain uses TRBV15 with TRBJ1-5, with no clear D. The CDR3 extends over 15 amino acids. CDR1 and CDR2 (germline): LNHNV, YYDKDF (reference sequence). V dropped 0 bases and J dropped 3 bases, with 9 bases sitting between them. CDR3 bases: TGTGCCACCAGCAGAGATAGGCAGCCCAATCAGCCCCAGCATTTT. This codes for CATSRDRQPNQPQHF. Using reference TRBV15 and TRBJ1-5 for the parts outside the CDR3, the full variable domain is DAMVIQNPRYQVTQFGKPVTLSCSQTLNHNVMYWYQQKSSQAPKLLFHYYDKDFNNEADTPDNFQSRRPNTSFCFLDIRSPGLGDTAMYLCATSRDRQPNQPQHFGDGTRLSIL.

The gene calls are TRBV20-1 and TRBJ2-3; the match to TRBD2 covers 7 bases. Trimming cost V 1 base and J 6 bases; bases outside gene matches: 7. CDR1 is DFQATT, CDR2 SNEGSKA, per germline (reference sequence). The CDR3 spans 14 residues. CDR3 coding DNA: TGCAGTGCTAGAGCTCGCGGGGGAGGGGATACGCAGTATTTT. Residues: CSARARGGGDTQYF.

The rearrangement links TRBV27 to TRBJ2-4, with D tentatively TRBD2 (5 bases). The CDR3 loop spans 17 amino acids. Germline values: CDR1 MNHEY, CDR2 SMNVEV (reference sequence). The germline V and J ends were trimmed by 5 bases and 1 base, with 18 bases remaining between them. The CDR3 nucleotides are TGTGCCAGCAGTCTATTCGGTACGGGAAGGGCCAAAAACATTCAGTACTTC. Amino acids: CASSLFGTGRAKNIQYF.

The gene calls are TRBV7-2 and TRBJ1-1; no clear D. The V end was cut by 7 bases, the J end by 2 bases, with 17 bases between. The CDR3 extends over 15 amino acids. The germline V gene encodes CDR1 SGHTA and CDR2 FQGNSA. CDR3 residues: CASTSPVRPNTEAFF. DNA of the CDR3: TGTGCCAGCACCTCCCCGGTACGTCCCAACACTGAAGCTTTCTTT.

The J gene is TRBJ2-5, the V gene TRBV3-1; no reliable D call. The V end was cut by 3 bases, the J end by 2 bases, with 4 bases between. The CDR3 spans 12 residues. CDR1 is LGHDT and CDR2 is YNNKEL in the germline V gene (reference sequence). The CDR3 loop is CASSHIQETQYF. CDR3 nucleotides: TGTGCCAGCAGCCACATTCAAGAGACCCAGTACTTC.